This T cell receptor beta chain derives from a study of immune heterogeneity within non-small cell lung tumors. It was with 32 V and 13 J primers that multiplex PCR amplified TCR beta CDR3. MiXCR, applied by TCRdb to the multiplex PCR reads, yields one record per CDR3 protein. In the table there are about 5,000 distinct CDR3 sequences, about a fifth of which are singletons. V dropped 8 bases and J dropped 4; count of bases not matched to a gene: 18. This CDR3 comprises 16 residues. Germline V CDR1 and CDR2: DFQATT, SNEGSKA (reference sequence). The starting template was genomic DNA from bulk tumor, about 600 ng per sample. While surgery was under way, several biopsies spaced far apart were taken per primary tumor. Each patient presented with untreated, newly diagnosed non-small cell lung cancer and received curative surgery. Surgery with curative intent was being performed on the donors, who were newly diagnosed non-small cell lung cancer patients.

A word on this clonotype: Its matching antigen is unknown.

Overall study findings and caveats: Individual patients had largely distinct high-frequency T-cell receptor beta clonotypes.

The rearrangement links TRBV20-1 to TRBJ2-5; 8 bases fit TRBD2. The specimen sequenced was lung tumor tissue. The receptor was isolated from a man in his sixties with non-small cell lung cancer. CDR3 sequence (DNA): TGCAGTCCTTCGGGACTGGCGGGAGGCGGGGGAGAGACCCAGTACTTC. Amino acids: CSPSGLAGGGGETQYF.